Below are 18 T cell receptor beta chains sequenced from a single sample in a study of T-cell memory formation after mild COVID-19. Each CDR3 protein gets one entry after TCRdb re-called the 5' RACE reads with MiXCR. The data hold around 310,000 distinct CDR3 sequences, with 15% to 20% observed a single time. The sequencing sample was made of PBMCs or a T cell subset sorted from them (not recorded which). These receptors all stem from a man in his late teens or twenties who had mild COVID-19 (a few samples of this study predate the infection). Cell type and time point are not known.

The CDR3 sequence is CASSARDRGRSLHF. DNA for the CDR3: TGTGCCAGCAGCGCCCGGGACAGGGGACGCTCCCTCCACTTT. The J gene is TRBJ1-6, the V gene TRBV7-2, with TRBD1 identical over 10 bases. The germline gives CDR1 SGHTA, CDR2 FQGNSA. After removal of 5 bases from V and 14 bases from J, the junction contained 9 bases not matched to a gene. CDR3 length equals 14 residues.

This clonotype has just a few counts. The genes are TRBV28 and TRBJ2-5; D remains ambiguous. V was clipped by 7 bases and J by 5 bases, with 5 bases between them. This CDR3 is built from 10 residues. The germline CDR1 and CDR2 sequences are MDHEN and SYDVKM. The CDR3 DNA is TGTGCCAGCATGGGGGAGACCCAGTACTTC. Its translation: CASMGETQYF.

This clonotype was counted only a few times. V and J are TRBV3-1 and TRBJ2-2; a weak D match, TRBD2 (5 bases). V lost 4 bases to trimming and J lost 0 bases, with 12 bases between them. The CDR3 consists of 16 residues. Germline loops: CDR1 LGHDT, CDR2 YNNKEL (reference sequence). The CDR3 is CASSPRRRTNTGELFF. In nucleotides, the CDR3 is TGTGCCAGCAGCCCGCGTCGGAGGACGAACACCGGGGAGCTGTTTTTT.

The CDR3 sequence: CASMAREGGYEQYF. The CDR3 DNA reads TGTGCCAGCATGGCGAGGGAAGGAGGGTACGAGCAGTACTTC. The V call is TRBV6-6, the J call TRBJ2-7, with D possibly being TRBD2 (6 bases). Trimming took off 7 bases at V and 4 bases at J, with 17 bases between the two ends. Germline V lookup: CDR1 MNHNY, CDR2 SVGAGI (reference sequence). The length of the CDR3 is 14 residues.

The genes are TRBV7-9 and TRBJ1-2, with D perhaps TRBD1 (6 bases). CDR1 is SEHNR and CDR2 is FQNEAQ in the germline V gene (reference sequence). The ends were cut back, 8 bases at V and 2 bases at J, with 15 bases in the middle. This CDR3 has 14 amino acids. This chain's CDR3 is CASRAAGANYGYTF. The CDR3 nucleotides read TGTGCCAGCCGAGCGGCAGGGGCGAACTATGGCTACACCTTC.

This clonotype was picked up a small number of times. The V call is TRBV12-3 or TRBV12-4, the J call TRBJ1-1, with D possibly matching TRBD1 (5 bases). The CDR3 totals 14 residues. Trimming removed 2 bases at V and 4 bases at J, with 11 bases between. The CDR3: CASSLRGMGTEAFF. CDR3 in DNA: TGTGCCAGCAGTTTACGGGGGATGGGCACTGAAGCTTTCTTT.

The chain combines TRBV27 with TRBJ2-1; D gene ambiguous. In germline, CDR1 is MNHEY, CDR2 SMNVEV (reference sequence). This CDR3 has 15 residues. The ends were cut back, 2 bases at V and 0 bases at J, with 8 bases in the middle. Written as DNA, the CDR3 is TGTGCCAGCAGTTTAGGGCCGTACTCCTACAATGAGCAGTTCTTC. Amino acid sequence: CASSLGPYSYNEQFF.

This CDR3 reads CASSVGGRTDTQYF. The CDR3 bases are TGTGCCAGCAGTGTCGGGGGGCGCACAGATACGCAGTATTTT. The V gene is TRBV28, the J gene TRBJ2-3; D might be TRBD2 (7 bases). The germline V gene encodes CDR1 MDHEN and CDR2 SYDVKM. The CDR3 runs 14 residues. V was trimmed by 5 bases and J by 1 base, leaving 10 bases between them.

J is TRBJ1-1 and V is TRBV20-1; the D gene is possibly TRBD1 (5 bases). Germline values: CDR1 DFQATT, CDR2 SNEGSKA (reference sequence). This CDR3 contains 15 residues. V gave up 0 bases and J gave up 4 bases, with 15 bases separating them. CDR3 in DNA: TGCAGTGCTAGAGAGGGGCCCTGGTTGGGCACTGAAGCTTTCTTT. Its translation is CSAREGPWLGTEAFF.

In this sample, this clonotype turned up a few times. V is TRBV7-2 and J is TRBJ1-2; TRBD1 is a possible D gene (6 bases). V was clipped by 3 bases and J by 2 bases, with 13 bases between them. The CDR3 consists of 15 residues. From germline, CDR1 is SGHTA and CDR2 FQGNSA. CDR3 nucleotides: TGTGCCAGCAGCTTGGCCGATGGACAGAACTATGGCTACACCTTC. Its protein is CASSLADGQNYGYTF. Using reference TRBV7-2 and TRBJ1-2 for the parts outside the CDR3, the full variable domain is GAGVSQSPSNKVTEKGKDVELRCDPISGHTALYWYRQSLGQGLEFLIYFQGNSAPDKSGLPSDRFSAERTGGSVSTLTIQRTQQEDSAVYLCASSLADGQNYGYTFGSGTRLTVV.

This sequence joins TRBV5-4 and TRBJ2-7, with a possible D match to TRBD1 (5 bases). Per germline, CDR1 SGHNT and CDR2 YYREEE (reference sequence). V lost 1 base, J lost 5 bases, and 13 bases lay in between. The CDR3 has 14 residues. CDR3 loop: CASSLKQGSHEQYF. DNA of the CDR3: TGTGCCAGCAGCTTGAAGCAGGGAAGCCACGAGCAGTACTTC.

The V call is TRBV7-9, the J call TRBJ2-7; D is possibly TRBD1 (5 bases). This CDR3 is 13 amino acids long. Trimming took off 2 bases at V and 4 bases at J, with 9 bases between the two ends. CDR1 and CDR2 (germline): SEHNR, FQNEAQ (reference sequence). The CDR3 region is CASSLLTAYEQYF. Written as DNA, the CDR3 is TGTGCCAGCAGCTTACTGACAGCTTACGAGCAGTACTTC.

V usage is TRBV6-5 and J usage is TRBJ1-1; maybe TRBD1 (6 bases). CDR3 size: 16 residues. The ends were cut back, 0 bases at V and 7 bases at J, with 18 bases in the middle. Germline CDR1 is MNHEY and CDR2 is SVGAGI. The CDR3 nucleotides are TGTGCCAGCAGTTACTCGACGGTAGGGGGTGAAGGTGAAGCTTTCTTT. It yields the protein CASSYSTVGGEGEAFF.

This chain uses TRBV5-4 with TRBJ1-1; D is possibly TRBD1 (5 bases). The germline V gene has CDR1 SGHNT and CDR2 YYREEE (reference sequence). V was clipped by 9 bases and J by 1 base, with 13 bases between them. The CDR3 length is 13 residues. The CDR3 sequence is CATGTTANTEAFF. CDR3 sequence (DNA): TGTGCCACCGGGACGACAGCGAACACTGAAGCTTTCTTT. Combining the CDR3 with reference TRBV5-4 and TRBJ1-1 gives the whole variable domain ETGVTQSPTHLIKTRGQQVTLRCSSQSGHNTVSWYQQALGQGPQFIFQYYREEENGRGNFPPRFSGLQFPNYSSELNVNALELDDSALYLCATGTTANTEAFFGQGTRLTVV.

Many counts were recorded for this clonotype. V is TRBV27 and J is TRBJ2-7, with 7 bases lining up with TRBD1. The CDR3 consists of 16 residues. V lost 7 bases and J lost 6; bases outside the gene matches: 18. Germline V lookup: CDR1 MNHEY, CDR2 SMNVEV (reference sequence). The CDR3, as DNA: TGTGCCAGCATCCGAACCGGGACAGAAATAGGGGCCGAGCAGTACGTC. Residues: CASIRTGTEIGAEQYV.

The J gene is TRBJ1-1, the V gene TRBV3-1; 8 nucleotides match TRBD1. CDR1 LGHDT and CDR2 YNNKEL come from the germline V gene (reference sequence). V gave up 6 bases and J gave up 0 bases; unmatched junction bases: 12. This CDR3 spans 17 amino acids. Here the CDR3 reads CASSHNLGTGMNTEAFF. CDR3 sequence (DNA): TGTGCCAGCAGTCACAACTTGGGGACAGGCATGAACACTGAAGCTTTCTTT.

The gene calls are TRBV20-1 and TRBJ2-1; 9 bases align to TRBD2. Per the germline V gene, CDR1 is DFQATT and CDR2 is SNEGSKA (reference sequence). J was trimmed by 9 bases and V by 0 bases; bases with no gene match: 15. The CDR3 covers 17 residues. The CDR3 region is CSARDFIAGGRTPEQFF. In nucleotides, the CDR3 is TGCAGTGCTAGAGATTTCATTGCGGGGGGGCGCACCCCTGAGCAGTTCTTC.

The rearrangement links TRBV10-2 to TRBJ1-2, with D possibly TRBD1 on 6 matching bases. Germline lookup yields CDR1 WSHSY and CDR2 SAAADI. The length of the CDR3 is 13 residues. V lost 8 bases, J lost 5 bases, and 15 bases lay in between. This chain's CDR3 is CASLDRTFYGYTF. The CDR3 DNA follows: TGCGCCAGCTTGGACAGAACTTTTTATGGCTACACCTTC.